This T cell receptor (beta chain) was documented in a study of type 1 and type 2 diabetes patients. Background on the study: Donors were type 1 diabetes, type 2 diabetes, or nondiabetic controls. Magnetic bead positive selection isolated CD4+ or CD8+ T cells from PBMCs.

Amplification started from genomic DNA. Amplification of the beta chain CDR3 used 30 forward and 13 reverse multiplex primers. TCRdb itself ran the multiplex PCR reads through MiXCR, one entry per CDR3 protein. Here the sample spans approximately 260,000 distinct CDR3 sequences, over 45% being singletons. CDR3 length: 13 amino acids. Germline CDR1 LNHNV, CDR2 YYDKDF (reference sequence). As concerns this clonotype: Being one base from a much bigger clone, this may be a read error.

Each participant gave 9.5 to 10 milliliters of peripheral blood. The sequencing sample was made of peripheral blood mononuclear cells (PBMCs). This TCR was recovered from a man between 18 and 29 years old with type 2 diabetes. This chain connects TRBV15 to TRBJ1-1; D ambiguous. For the CDR3, the DNA is TGTGCCACCAGTTACGGGATGAACACTAAAGCTTTCTTT. Translation: CATSYGMNTKAFF.